Shown below are 27 T cell receptor beta chains from a single sample sequenced in a study of a mutant IDH1 vaccine in newly diagnosed glioma. TCRdb keeps only in-frame clones here, not all; method: immunoSEQ multiplex PCR. The table includes 90,000 to 100,000 clones, over 85% detected once. Regarding time point: baseline, week 1 (first vaccination visit). Treatment reported: pre-vaccination baseline after standard-of-care therapy. Sequenced here: PBMCs, sampled from a glioma patient treated with radiotherapy, temozolomide or both. The receptors originated from a woman in her forties or fifties with glioma.

The chain combines TRBV2 with TRBJ2-3; 9 bases match TRBD1. Germline V gene lookup returns CDR1 SNHLY and CDR2 FYNNEI. V shed 7 bases and J 1 base; nucleotides not matched to a gene: 6. CDR3 size: 15 residues. The CDR3 nucleotides are TGTGCCAGCATTCTAGACAGGGGGGGCACAGATACGCAGTATTTT. Translating it yields CASILDRGGTDTQYF. Drawing the rest from reference TRBV2 and TRBJ2-3, the complete variable domain is EPEVTQTPSHQVTQMGQEVILRCVPISNHLYFYWYRQILGQKVEFLVSFYNNEISEKSEIFDDQFSVERPDGSNFTLKIRSTKLEDSAMYFCASILDRGGTDTQYFGPGTRLTVL.

This rearrangement joins TRBV2 to TRBJ2-5, with 7 bases identical to TRBD2. Germline CDR1 and CDR2: SNHLY and FYNNEI. Trimming removed 10 bases from V and 5 bases from J; junction bases left unmatched: 10. The CDR3 sequence is 13 residues long. CDR3 bases: TGTGCCATCGGACTAGGGGTCGGGGAGACCCAGTACTTC. This encodes CAIGLGVGETQYF. The whole variable domain, filled in from reference TRBV2 and TRBJ2-5, reads EPEVTQTPSHQVTQMGQEVILRCVPISNHLYFYWYRQILGQKVEFLVSFYNNEISEKSEIFDDQFSVERPDGSNFTLKIRSTKLEDSAMYFCAIGLGVGETQYFGPGTRLLVL.

The chain couples TRBV10-2 to TRBJ2-2; D is unresolved. The length of the CDR3 is 14 residues. Trimming took off 2 bases at V and 7 bases at J, with 11 bases between the two ends. In germline, CDR1 is WSHSY, CDR2 SAAADI. The CDR3 sequence is CASSEGDRVGELFF. The CDR3 DNA follows: TGCGCCAGCAGTGAGGGGGATCGGGTCGGGGAGCTGTTTTTT.

The CDR3 nucleotides are TGTGCCAGCAGCCAAACCCCCGGGTCCGGCTACGAGCAGTACTTC. Its protein product is CASSQTPGSGYEQYF. The genes are TRBV7-8 and TRBJ2-7; D remains ambiguous. The V end lost 5 bases, the J end lost 3 bases, and 17 bases lay between the germline ends. The CDR3 length is 15 residues. Germline CDR1 is SGHVS and CDR2 is FQNEAQ.

This chain joins TRBV7-8 and TRBJ2-3; TRBD2 matches 9 bases. The germline gives CDR1 SGHVS, CDR2 FQNEAQ. The ends lost 3 bases at V and 7 bases at J; junction bases unmatched: 11. The CDR3 contains 16 residues. The CDR3 is CASSLEAAGGLYTQYF. In DNA form, the CDR3 reads TGTGCCAGCAGCTTGGAGGCAGCGGGAGGACTATATACGCAGTATTTT.

CDR3: CASSLEGVPYEQYF. The CDR3, as DNA: TGTGCCAGCAGCTTGGAAGGTGTCCCCTACGAGCAGTACTTC. The chain has TRBV5-6 and TRBJ2-7; D remains ambiguous. Between the trimmed V and J ends, which lost 0 bases and 2 bases, there was a span of 9 bases. CDR3 size: 14 residues. CDR1 and CDR2 from the germline V gene are SGHDT and YYEEEE.

This chain connects TRBV2 to TRBJ2-6, with no clear D. Germline CDR1 reads SNHLY; CDR2 reads FYNNEI. Deletions cut 5 bases from V and 2 bases from J, with 7 bases between. This CDR3 contains 14 residues. The DNA of the CDR3 is TGTGCCAGCAGTTTAGGGACTGGGGCCAACGTCCTGACTTTC. Amino acids: CASSLGTGANVLTF.

This chain links TRBV5-1 with TRBJ2-1; a weak D match, TRBD1 (5 bases). The CDR3 consists of 11 residues. CDR1 and CDR2 (germline): SGHRS, YFSETQ. Trimming pared 0 bases from V and 15 bases from J, leaving 10 bases between. The CDR3 sequence is CASSLDRRAFF. For the CDR3, the DNA is TGCGCCAGCAGCTTGGACAGGAGAGCGTTCTTC. Complete variable domain (other parts from reference TRBV5-1 and TRBJ2-1): KAGVTQTPRYLIKTRGQQVTLSCSPISGHRSVSWYQQTPGQGLQFLFEYFSETQRNKGNFPGRFSGRQFSNSRSEMNVSTLELGDSALYLCASSLDRRAFFGPGTRLTVL.

The genes are TRBV5-1 and TRBJ1-5; D not certain. In germline, CDR1 is SGHRS, CDR2 YFSETQ. This CDR3 has 13 residues. Trimming removed 2 bases from V and 5 bases from J, with 8 bases in between. CDR3 DNA: TGCGCCAGCAGCTTCAGCCCAGATCAGCCCCAGCATTTT. It codes for CASSFSPDQPQHF.

The J gene is TRBJ1-1, the V gene TRBV7-9; D is undetermined. V was pared by 1 base and J by 9 bases, with 12 bases between. This CDR3 region has 13 residues. Germline-derived CDR1 and CDR2 are SEHNR and FQNEAQ (reference sequence). CDR3 nucleotides: TGTGCCAGCAGCTTAGTTATTCAGGCCAAAGCTTTCTTT. It is translated as CASSLVIQAKAFF.

CDR3 residues: CAISESAQTGELFF. For the CDR3, the DNA is TGTGCCATCAGTGAGTCCGCGCAGACCGGGGAGCTGTTTTTT. The chain uses TRBV10-3 and TRBJ2-2, with no clear D. V lost 0 bases and J lost 5, with 7 bases in between. The CDR3 runs 14 residues. Germline values: CDR1 ENHRY, CDR2 SYGVKD.

J is TRBJ2-1 and V is TRBV5-4; perhaps D is TRBD1 or TRBD2 (5 bases each). This CDR3 is built from 14 residues. Trimming stripped 7 bases from V and 5 bases from J, with 16 bases between. The V gene's germline CDR1 is SGHNT and CDR2 YYREEE (reference sequence). The CDR3: CASGEGRMDNEQFF. As DNA, the CDR3 is TGTGCCAGCGGAGAGGGGCGCATGGACAATGAGCAGTTCTTC.

The chain has TRBV29-1 and TRBJ1-2; D not resolved. CDR1 and CDR2 (germline): SQVTM, ANQGSEA. Trimming shortened V by 3 bases and J by 2 bases, and 10 bases separated the two germline ends. CDR3 size: 13 residues. The CDR3 loop reads CSVDELGNYGYTF. Here the CDR3 DNA reads TGCAGCGTTGACGAGCTAGGGAACTATGGCTACACCTTC.

The chain couples TRBV10-3 to TRBJ1-4, with TRBD1 identical over 11 bases. CDR3 length: 14 residues. CDR1 is ENHRY, CDR2 SYGVKD, per germline. Trimming cost V 5 bases and J 8 bases; bases outside gene matches: 4. The CDR3 region is CAISLDRGQEKLFF. The CDR3 nucleotides are TGTGCCATCAGTTTGGACAGGGGGCAGGAAAAACTGTTTTTT.

This chain joins TRBV19 and TRBJ2-6, with TRBD1 as a possible D gene (6 bases). The CDR3 has 18 amino acids. V was clipped by 8 bases and J by 4 bases, with 24 bases between them. Germline V gives CDR1 LNHDA, CDR2 SQIVND (reference sequence). The CDR3 nucleotides read TGTGCCAGTGGAACGGGGCAGGGGTTCACTCTGGGGGCCAACGTCCTGACTTTC. This sequence encodes CASGTGQGFTLGANVLTF.

J is TRBJ2-7 and V is TRBV2; D perhaps matches TRBD2 (5 bases). This CDR3 has 14 amino acids. V was pared by 0 bases and J by 7 bases, with 13 bases between. Germline V gene sequence: CDR1 SNHLY, CDR2 FYNNEI. The chain's CDR3 is CASSEALDSREQYF. CDR3 DNA: TGTGCCAGCAGTGAAGCGCTGGACTCGAGGGAGCAGTACTTC.

This clone is a singleton in its sample. V gene TRBV28 combines with J gene TRBJ1-1; TRBD1 matches 7 bases. The CDR3 is 16 residues long. The germline V gene has CDR1 MDHEN and CDR2 SYDVKM. Unmatched junction bases numbered 6, after V lost 2 bases and J lost 0 bases. The CDR3 region has the DNA TGTGCCAGCAGTTTAGTAACAGGGGTCATGAACACTGAAGCTTTCTTT. This sequence encodes CASSLVTGVMNTEAFF.

The rearrangement links TRBV7-2 to TRBJ2-7; 15 bases are a match to TRBD2. The ends lost 4 bases at V and 0 bases at J; junction bases unmatched: 4. Germline-derived CDR1 and CDR2 are SGHTA and FQGNSA. CDR3 length equals 17 residues. The CDR3 region is CASSSRTSGRASYEQYF. CDR3 DNA: TGTGCCAGCAGCTCACGGACTAGCGGGAGGGCCTCCTACGAGCAGTACTTC.

The chain is built from TRBV10-2 and TRBJ1-2; no reliable D call. V lost 4 bases to trimming and J lost 8 bases, with 14 bases between them. The CDR3 is 13 amino acids. Germline V gene data show CDR1 as WSHSY and CDR2 as SAAADI. This chain's CDR3 is CASSGAATSGYTF. Written as DNA, the CDR3 is TGCGCCAGCAGTGGGGCAGCGACTTCGGGCTACACCTTC.

This chain joins TRBV9 and TRBJ1-2; 9 bases agree with TRBD1. V shed 4 bases and J 9 bases; nucleotides not matched to a gene: 10. The CDR3 runs 14 residues. CDR1 and CDR2 (germline): SGDLS, YYNGEE. The CDR3 protein is CASSPQPTGGSYTF. Here the CDR3 DNA reads TGTGCCAGCAGCCCCCAACCGACAGGGGGTAGCTACACCTTC.

V gene TRBV5-4 combines with J gene TRBJ2-3, with D possibly matching TRBD2 (6 bases). The CDR3 loop spans 15 amino acids. Germline V lookup: CDR1 SGHNT, CDR2 YYREEE (reference sequence). V lost 4 bases to trimming and J lost 1 base, with 13 bases between them. The CDR3 DNA reads TGTGCCAGCAGCCCCAGGGCTAGCGGCACAGATACGCAGTATTTT. Translating it yields CASSPRASGTDTQYF.

The chain employs TRBV19 and TRBJ2-1; 13 nucleotides align to TRBD2. The V gene end was trimmed by 5 bases and the J gene end by 5 bases; junction bases not matched to a gene: 9. The V gene's germline CDR1 is LNHDA and CDR2 SQIVND (reference sequence). CDR3 length equals 17 residues. CDR3 DNA: TGTGCCAGTAGTCCCTGGACTAGCGGGAGTCTCCACAATGAGCAGTTCTTC. Protein: CASSPWTSGSLHNEQFF.

V and J are TRBV19 and TRBJ1-1; 8 bases fit TRBD1. Trimming at V came to 3 bases and at J to 2 bases, leaving 8 bases not matched to a gene. CDR1 and CDR2 from the germline V gene are LNHDA and SQIVND (reference sequence). The CDR3 has 16 amino acids. The CDR3 loop is CASSITWDRSNTEAFF. CDR3 coding DNA: TGTGCCAGTAGTATTACATGGGACAGGTCCAACACTGAAGCTTTCTTT.

V gene TRBV7-8 combines with J gene TRBJ2-3; TRBD2 aligns across 13 bases. Germline V gene sequence: CDR1 SGHVS, CDR2 FQNEAQ. This CDR3 has 18 residues. Losses at the gene ends were 5 bases for V and 2 bases for J; bases not matched to a gene: 10. CDR3 nucleotide sequence: TGTGCCAGCAGCCCAGGACTAGCGGGAGACCCATTCACAGATACGCAGTATTTT. This codes for CASSPGLAGDPFTDTQYF. Complete variable domain (other parts from reference TRBV7-8 and TRBJ2-3): GAGVSQSPRYKVAKRGQDVALRCDPISGHVSLFWYQQALGQGPEFLTYFQNEAQLDKSGLPSDRFFAERPEGSVSTLKIQRTQQEDSAVYLCASSPGLAGDPFTDTQYFGPGTRLTVL.

J is TRBJ2-6 and V is TRBV18; D not resolved. Germline CDR1 and CDR2: KGHSH and LQKENI. The CDR3 covers 15 residues. The V gene lost 1 base and the J gene lost 0 bases, with 4 bases spanning the gap. The CDR3 region is CASSPQSSGANVLTF. CDR3 DNA sequence: TGTGCCAGCTCACCACAGAGCTCTGGGGCCAACGTCCTGACTTTC.

Remarks on this clone: Relative to the germline gene, one junction end is altered; a read error may explain this. This chain links TRBV10-2 with TRBJ1-6; maybe TRBD1 (5 bases). The CDR3 is 16 amino acids. Germline CDR1 WSHSY, CDR2 SAAADI. As DNA, the CDR3 is TGCGCCAGCAGCCGGGGACCGCGTATCTATAATTCACCCCTTCACTTT. Amino acid sequence: CASSRGPRIYNSPLHF.

The V gene is TRBV10-1, the J gene TRBJ2-2, with a possible D match to TRBD2 (5 bases). This CDR3 comprises 13 residues. Germline assignment: CDR1 WNHNN and CDR2 SYGVQD (reference sequence). The V end lost 6 bases, the J end lost 5 bases, and 10 bases lay between the germline ends. For the CDR3, the DNA is TGCGCCAGCAGGGCCACGGGGACCGGGGAGCTGTTTTTT. It encodes CASRATGTGELFF.